This TCR beta chain is drawn from a study of T cell repertoires in cytomegalovirus infection (dated by TCRdb to between 2019 and 2020). Describing the broader study: Donor HLA type was relevant to the analysis, as public TCR beta signatures indicated carriage of CMV infection together with the matching HLA type.

The instrument given in TCRdb is Illumina HiSeq 1500. TCRdb's own reprocessing of the public reads used fastp at Q25 and MiXCR and kept productive beta chains. Each CDR3 protein gets just one entry, which takes the most common genes and DNA from the rows behind it. A total of more than 150,000 distinct CDR3 sequences appear in this sample, around 20% of them only once. Approximately 11% of the sample rests with the top ten. CDR1 and CDR2 are read off the germline V gene as SNHLY and FYNNEI. The CDR3 contains 17 residues, cysteine and phenylalanine counted. The retained sequence is limited to the CDR3, 51 bases, with the frame set at the first base. V ends up 3 bases short and J 5 bases short, with an unmatched junction base count of 11. On this clonotype: Its antigen is not yet known. Per-nucleotide qualities are absent, and no much larger clonotype sits a single base away.

Overall study results and their limits: In the ex vivo response, HLA-C-restricted CMV-specific TCR beta clonotypes were dominant, and in two of eight donors the single most frequent clonotype came from this HLA-C-restricted group. Cumulative frequency of public TCR beta family members discriminated carriers of CMV infection plus the relevant HLA type in this cohort and an independent roughly 330-donor cohort.

The specimen was PBMCs. This TCR was recovered from a human donor in good health (CMV status not recorded). Some clones in this sample may be carry-over from other donors' samples. Recombination connected TRBV2 to TRBJ1-4; 8 central nucleotides agree with TRBD1. CDR3 sequence: CASSEIPGQVPNEKLFF. The DNA sequence is as follows: TGTGCCAGCAGTGAGATCCCGGGACAGGTCCCAAATGAAAAACTGTTTTTT.